A single sample is the source of the 15 T cell receptor beta chains below, sequenced in a study of preoperative IRX-2 immunotherapy in early breast cancer. Measured with immunoSEQ multiplex PCR; TCRdb has only the in-frame clones, and not every one. The sample shows about 98,000 clones, 86% of them seen only once. Specified treatment: preoperative locoregional IRX-2 cytokine immunotherapy. Sequencing was performed on tumor tissue, taken after IRX-2 immunotherapy. These receptors were obtained from a human donor with breast cancer.

This clone occurred once. The CDR3 DNA reads as TGTGCCAGCAGGAAAAACAGGGGAGTGAACACTGAAGCTTTCTTT. It specifies CASRKNRGVNTEAFF. The chain employs TRBV28 and TRBJ1-1; 7 positions match TRBD1. The length of the CDR3 is 15 residues. Germline CDR1 is MDHEN and CDR2 is SYDVKM. V was pared by 6 bases and J by 0 bases, with 7 bases of the junction left unmatched.

The CDR3: CASSPSWRGDNEQFF. DNA for the CDR3: TGTGCCAGCAGTCCCTCGTGGCGAGGAGACAATGAGCAGTTCTTC. V gene TRBV28 combines with J gene TRBJ2-1; no clear D. The CDR3 spans 15 residues. V shed 5 bases and J shed 5 bases, with 16 bases lying between them. The germline CDR1 and CDR2 sequences are MDHEN and SYDVKM.

The sample holds a few counts of this clone. The rearrangement joins TRBV28 to TRBJ1-5; 9 bases align to TRBD1. Germline CDR1 reads MDHEN; CDR2 reads SYDVKM. The CDR3 loop spans 14 amino acids. J gave up 6 bases and V 6 bases, and 6 bases lay outside the gene matches. CDR3 DNA: TGTGCCAGCAGGGCGACAGGGGGTGGTCAGCCCCAGCATTTT. Protein product: CASRATGGGQPQHF.

In its sample, this clone is medium-sized. An end of the junction differs from the germline gene, which may be a read error. This sequence joins TRBV6-8 and TRBJ2-2; tentative D call: TRBD2 (6 bases). The CDR3 covers 14 residues. Germline values: CDR1 MNHGY, CDR2 SAAAGT. This chain's CDR3 is CAISASGYTGELFF. CDR3 DNA sequence: TGTGCCATCAGTGCGAGCGGGTACACCGGGGAGCTGTTTTTT.

The chain carries TRBV25-1 and TRBJ1-1; 9 bases line up with TRBD1. The CDR3 spans 15 residues. V was pared by 2 bases and J by 4 bases, with 5 bases of the junction left unmatched. Germline V gene sequence: CDR1 MGHDK, CDR2 SYGVNS. The CDR3 bases are TGTGCCAGCAGTGAAGGCGGGACAGGGTTCACTGAAGCTTTCTTT. Amino acid sequence: CASSEGGTGFTEAFF.

This clone appeared once. The chain carries TRBV6-8 and TRBJ1-6; D not resolved. V was clipped by 11 bases and J by 7 bases, with 12 bases between them. The CDR3 has 12 amino acids. Germline-derived CDR1 and CDR2 are MNHGY and SAAAGT. This chain's CDR3 is CASGGSNSPLHF. The CDR3 nucleotides are TGTGCCTCAGGAGGGTCCAATTCACCCCTCCACTTT.

This chain uses TRBV19 with TRBJ2-7; TRBD1 might be the D (5 bases). There are 15 residues in the CDR3. Germline CDR1 LNHDA, CDR2 SQIVND (reference sequence). The V end lost 1 base, the J end lost 0 bases, and 10 bases lay between the germline ends. The CDR3 DNA reads as TGTGCCAGTAGTATAGCTAGGGGTTTCTCCTACGAGCAGTACTTC. The encoded protein is CASSIARGFSYEQYF.

This chain joins TRBV5-1 and TRBJ1-2; no clear D gene. There are 14 residues in the CDR3. Germline assignment: CDR1 SGHRS and CDR2 YFSETQ. With 2 bases removed from V and 6 bases from J, the gap between germline ends came to 14 bases. CDR3 sequence reads: CASSFSGRLDGYTF. The CDR3 nucleotides read TGCGCCAGCAGCTTCAGTGGGCGATTAGATGGCTACACCTTC.

This clone appeared a single time. The chain combines TRBV12-5 with TRBJ1-1; TRBD1 is a possible D gene (5 bases). CDR1 and CDR2 (germline): LGHNT, FRNRAP. The ends were cut back, 8 bases at V and 4 bases at J, with 17 bases in the middle. This CDR3 has 14 amino acids. The CDR3 DNA reads TGTGCTAGTTCGAACGGGGGAATTATCACTGAAGCTTTCTTT. It encodes CASSNGGIITEAFF.

V is TRBV29-1 and J is TRBJ1-2, with TRBD1 as a possible D gene (6 bases). The CDR3 spans 18 residues. Germline CDR1 is SQVTM and CDR2 is ANQGSEA. V was trimmed by 6 bases and J by 0 bases, leaving 26 bases between them. The DNA for the CDR3 is TGCAGCGTCTACACCCGGACAGAGCCACCTCTTACTAACTATGGCTACACCTTC. It is translated as CSVYTRTEPPLTNYGYTF.

The V and J genes are TRBV28 and TRBJ1-2; 7 bases are a match to TRBD1. The CDR3 covers 13 residues. With V trimmed by 2 bases and J by 7 bases, 4 bases remained unmatched. Germline CDR1 MDHEN, CDR2 SYDVKM. The CDR3: CASSLGDRSGYTF. The CDR3 region has the DNA TGTGCCAGCAGTTTAGGGGACAGAAGTGGCTACACCTTC.

This chain joins TRBV11-3 and TRBJ2-7; possible D gene TRBD2, 6 bases. CDR1 is SGHNT and CDR2 is YENEEA in the germline V gene. The germline V and J ends were trimmed by 0 bases and 0 bases, with 12 bases remaining between them. CDR3 length equals 16 residues. CDR3 sequence reads: CASSLDQAGNSYEQYF. CDR3 DNA sequence: TGTGCCAGCAGCTTAGACCAGGCGGGAAACTCCTACGAGCAGTACTTC.

This clone has just a few counts. V gene TRBV28 combines with J gene TRBJ2-1; 8 nucleotides align to TRBD2. Germline V CDR1 and CDR2: MDHEN, SYDVKM. The CDR3 is made up of 14 amino acids. V lost 5 bases, J lost 3 bases, and 3 bases stayed unmatched. CDR3 nucleotides: TGTGCCAGCAGTCTACGGGGGGGCTACAATGAGCAGTTCTTC. Its translation is CASSLRGGYNEQFF.

The V call is TRBV18, the J call TRBJ1-6, with D tentatively TRBD1 (5 bases). This CDR3 contains 17 residues. The germline CDR1 and CDR2 sequences are KGHSH and LQKENI. V shed 4 bases and J shed 0 bases, with 13 bases lying between them. CDR3: CASSRSSDSSYNSPLHF. The CDR3 DNA reads as TGTGCCAGCTCACGAAGCTCCGACAGCTCCTATAATTCACCCCTCCACTTT.

This clone has just one count. The chain carries TRBV5-1 and TRBJ1-1; D is possibly TRBD1 (5 bases). There are 14 residues in the CDR3. The germline V gene has CDR1 SGHRS and CDR2 YFSETQ. The V end was cut by 5 bases, the J end by 3 bases, with 14 bases between. The CDR3 sequence is CASRRGVGDTEAFF. CDR3 nucleotide sequence: TGCGCCAGCAGACGTGGGGTGGGGGACACTGAAGCTTTCTTT.